A single sample is the source of the 24 T cell receptor beta chains below, sequenced in a study of T cells after yellow fever vaccination. TCRdb re-called the 5' RACE reads with MiXCR, one entry per CDR3 protein. The sample holds fewer than 150,000 distinct CDR3 sequences, more than 5.5% seen once. Specimen: CD4+ T cells sorted from PBMCs, collected more than 35 days after the first yellow fever vaccination. The receptor set was obtained from a man younger than 35 who received the YFV17D yellow fever vaccine.

The CDR3 reads CASSFWKDTQYF. The CDR3, as DNA: TGTGCCAGCAGCTTCTGGAAGGATACGCAGTATTTT. The rearrangement joins TRBV5-4 to TRBJ2-3, with D unresolved. V lost 2 bases, J lost 6 bases, and 7 bases lay in between. This CDR3 comprises 12 residues. Germline V gene sequence: CDR1 SGHNT, CDR2 YYREEE (reference sequence).

This clonotype came up a few times. V and J are TRBV20-1 and TRBJ2-1; TRBD2 aligns across 9 bases. V shed 4 bases, J shed 0 bases, and the junction held 19 bases outside the gene matches. The CDR3 is 20 residues long. Germline loops: CDR1 DFQATT, CDR2 SNEGSKA (reference sequence). CDR3 sequence reads: CSATSITGTSPTSSYNEQFF. The CDR3 DNA reads TGCAGTGCTACCTCGATAACCGGGACTAGCCCTACATCCTCCTACAATGAGCAGTTCTTC.

This clonotype was found many times. The chain is built from TRBV7-2 and TRBJ2-5, with 7 bases that match TRBD2. Losses at the gene ends were 5 bases for V and 5 bases for J; bases not matched to a gene: 8. Germline lookup yields CDR1 SGHTA and CDR2 FQGNSA. This CDR3 has 14 residues. The CDR3 DNA is TGTGCCAGCAGCAAACTAGCGAGGATGGAGACCCAGTACTTC. Its translation is CASSKLARMETQYF. Full variable domain (remainder filled in from reference TRBV7-2 and TRBJ2-5): GAGVSQSPSNKVTEKGKDVELRCDPISGHTALYWYRQSLGQGLEFLIYFQGNSAPDKSGLPSDRFSAERTGGSVSTLTIQRTQQEDSAVYLCASSKLARMETQYFGPGTRLLVL.

This chain joins TRBV7-2 and TRBJ2-7, with 8 bases fitting TRBD1. From germline, CDR1 is SGHTA and CDR2 FQGNSA. V was clipped by 5 bases and J by 5 bases; unmatched bases: 17. The CDR3 loop spans 17 amino acids. The CDR3 nucleotides are TGTGCCAGCAGCCCGGATCGACAGGGGTGGGGTAGGAACGAGCAGTACTTC. Amino acids: CASSPDRQGWGRNEQYF.

The rearrangement joins TRBV28 to TRBJ1-1; maybe TRBD1 (6 bases). The CDR3 has 15 residues. Trimming took 8 bases from V and 0 from J, leaving 16 bases between them. CDR1 is MDHEN and CDR2 is SYDVKM in the germline V gene. CDR3 loop: CASLVNRVMNTEAFF. In DNA, the CDR3 is TGTGCCAGCCTGGTGAACAGGGTTATGAACACTGAAGCTTTCTTT.

For this clonotype: A much more abundant neighbour one base away suggests this may be a read error. J is TRBJ2-2 and V is TRBV4-3; D may correspond to TRBD1 or TRBD2 (5 bases each). V shed 4 bases and J shed 0 bases, with 12 bases lying between them. Looked up from germline, CDR1 is LGHNA and CDR2 is YSLEER. The CDR3 length is 16 residues. The CDR3: CASSLMGRTNTGELFF. The CDR3 bases are TGCGCCAGCAGCCTTATGGGACGGACGAACACCGGGGAGCTGTTTTTT.

About this clonotype: Possible read error: a much larger clone is one base away. This chain uses TRBV6-5 with TRBJ1-2; D is perhaps TRBD1 (5 bases). The germline CDR1 and CDR2 sequences are MNHEY and SVGAGI. The CDR3 runs to 15 residues. DNA for the CDR3: TGTACCAGCAGTTACTCCGGTCCGGGGCGAGGGGGCTACACCTTC. As protein: CTSSYSGPGRGGYTF.

This clonotype was observed many times. V gene TRBV4-2 combines with J gene TRBJ2-1; TRBD2 matches at 13 bases. Per germline, CDR1 LGHNA and CDR2 YNFKEQ. V shed 3 bases and J 6 bases; nucleotides not matched to a gene: 8. The CDR3 runs 17 residues. In nucleotides, the CDR3 is TGTGCCAGCAGCCATCCCCCACTAGCGGGGGGGCCCAATGAGCAGTTCTTC. Protein sequence: CASSHPPLAGGPNEQFF.

This chain uses TRBV7-6 with TRBJ2-6, with a weak D call TRBD1 (6 bases). V lost 4 bases, J lost 2 bases, and 15 bases lay in between. Germline V gene sequence: CDR1 SGHVS, CDR2 FNYEAQ. The CDR3 contains 17 residues. This CDR3 reads CASSSRLRQAGANVLTF. In nucleotides, the CDR3 is TGTGCCAGCAGCTCGCGCCTACGACAGGCTGGGGCCAACGTCCTGACTTTC.

This clonotype has ten or more counts. The chain combines TRBV12-3 or TRBV12-4 with TRBJ2-5; D unclear. The CDR3 totals 14 residues. V was cut by 0 bases and J by 2 bases, with 7 bases left in between. This chain's CDR3 is CASSLAAAQETQYF. In DNA, the CDR3 is TGTGCCAGCAGTTTAGCGGCAGCTCAAGAGACCCAGTACTTC.

This clonotype has at least ten counts. The chain couples TRBV19 to TRBJ2-1, with a tentative D call TRBD1 (5 bases). V dropped 6 bases and J dropped 8 bases, with 14 bases sitting between them. This CDR3 has 13 amino acids. The germline CDR1 and CDR2 sequences are LNHDA and SQIVND (reference sequence). The CDR3 spells CASRMGGQYEQFF. CDR3 DNA sequence: TGTGCCAGTAGGATGGGCGGACAATATGAGCAGTTCTTC.

This clonotype has at least ten counts. This sequence joins TRBV7-2 and TRBJ2-4; 10 bases are a match to TRBD1. The germline CDR1 and CDR2 sequences are SGHTA and FQGNSA. V trimming: 2 bases; J trimming: 6 bases; junction bases outside the gene matches: 7. This CDR3 has 16 residues. CDR3 region: CASSLTGQGVRNIQYF. The CDR3 DNA follows: TGTGCCAGCAGCTTAACTGGACAGGGGGTGAGAAACATTCAGTACTTC.

This clonotype occurred many times. The chain joins TRBV12-3 or TRBV12-4 to TRBJ1-6; weak D call: TRBD1 (6 bases). There are 14 residues in the CDR3. Trimming pared 6 bases from V and 6 bases from J, leaving 12 bases between. CDR3 coding DNA: TGTGCCAGCAGCGGTGGACAGATTAATTCACCCCTCCACTTT. It codes for CASSGGQINSPLHF.

This clonotype was recorded at least ten times. The chain combines TRBV5-8 with TRBJ2-7; no clear D. With 2 bases removed from V and 8 bases from J, the gap between germline ends came to 20 bases. CDR1 SGHTS and CDR2 YDEGEE come from the germline V gene. This CDR3 is built from 15 residues. CDR3 loop: CASSLGQPTSPKQYF. DNA of the CDR3: TGTGCCAGCAGCTTAGGGCAGCCCACGTCGCCAAAGCAGTACTTC.

The chain recombines TRBV7-9 with TRBJ1-2; D is unresolved. With 5 bases removed from V and 5 bases from J, the gap between germline ends came to 3 bases. CDR1 is SEHNR, CDR2 FQNEAQ, per germline (reference sequence). The CDR3 is 10 amino acids. The chain's CDR3 is CASSEYGYTF. In DNA, the CDR3 is TGTGCCAGCAGCGAGTATGGCTACACCTTC.

This clonotype was counted many times. The chain's CDR3 is CASSVVPGANSPLHF. CDR3 in DNA: TGTGCCAGCAGCGTAGTTCCGGGGGCTAATTCACCCCTCCACTTT. This chain connects TRBV9 to TRBJ1-6; a weak D match, TRBD1 (6 bases). In germline, CDR1 is SGDLS, CDR2 YYNGEE. This CDR3 has 15 residues. Between the trimmed V and J ends, which lost 0 bases and 6 bases, there was a span of 10 bases.

This clonotype showed up many times. This rearrangement joins TRBV6-2 or TRBV6-3 to TRBJ1-1; D gene unclear. With 6 bases removed from V and 4 bases from J, the gap between germline ends came to 9 bases. The CDR3 totals 12 residues. Germline CDR1 reads MNHEY; CDR2 reads SVGEGT. This CDR3 reads CASSDRTTEAFF. CDR3 DNA sequence: TGTGCCAGCAGCGACCGCACCACTGAAGCTTTCTTT.

There are many counts of this clonotype. V gene TRBV5-1 combines with J gene TRBJ1-4; TRBD1 matches at 9 bases. There are 13 residues in the CDR3. Germline V gives CDR1 SGHRS, CDR2 YFSETQ. Losses at the gene ends were 4 bases for V and 8 bases for J; bases not matched to a gene: 3. CDR3 nucleotide sequence: TGCGCCAGCAGCCCGACAGGGGGGGAAAAACTGTTTTTT. As protein: CASSPTGGEKLFF.

This clonotype was counted many times. This chain uses TRBV18 with TRBJ2-7; unclear D gene. This CDR3 has 13 amino acids. The V end was cut by 3 bases, the J end by 6 bases, with 12 bases between. Germline CDR1 reads KGHSH; CDR2 reads LQKENI. CDR3 DNA sequence: TGTGCCAGCTCACCCCGACCGATAAGCGAGCAGTACGTC. It translates to CASSPRPISEQYV.

V and J are TRBV5-1 and TRBJ2-7, with 7 bases that match TRBD1. The J segment lost 5 bases and the V segment lost 2 bases, leaving 1 base of the junction unmatched. Germline V CDR1 and CDR2: SGHRS, YFSETQ. The CDR3 sequence is 12 residues long. CDR3 amino acids: CASSFDRDEQYF. The CDR3 DNA is TGCGCCAGCAGCTTCGACAGGGACGAGCAGTACTTC.

This clonotype was recorded at least ten times. The chain combines TRBV5-1 with TRBJ2-1, with D unclear. The germline V gene has CDR1 SGHRS and CDR2 YFSETQ. The CDR3 totals 14 residues. Trimming removed 0 bases at V and 8 bases at J, with 12 bases between. The CDR3: CASSLDPPAYEQFF. DNA of the CDR3: TGCGCCAGCAGCTTGGACCCCCCTGCCTATGAGCAGTTCTTC.

This clonotype was seen at least ten times. CDR3 region: CASSLFWGAPTGNTIYF. The CDR3 nucleotides read TGTGCCAGCAGTCTTTTTTGGGGGGCCCCCACTGGAAACACCATATATTTT. The chain carries TRBV12-3 or TRBV12-4 and TRBJ1-3, with a possible D match to TRBD1 (6 bases). The germline V and J ends were trimmed by 5 bases and 2 bases, with 19 bases remaining between them. The CDR3 consists of 17 residues.

This clonotype was found many times. The chain employs TRBV5-1 and TRBJ2-3; 11 bases are shared with TRBD2. V lost 1 base, J lost 8 bases, and 9 bases stayed unmatched. The CDR3 has 16 residues. Germline CDR1 reads SGHRS; CDR2 reads YFSETQ. The CDR3 region has the DNA TGCGCCAGCAGCTTGAGTGCTAGCGGGAGGTTAGGTACGCAGTATTTT. It codes for CASSLSASGRLGTQYF.

The chain recombines TRBV7-2 with TRBJ1-5; no clear D. CDR3 size: 15 residues. Germline V lookup: CDR1 SGHTA, CDR2 FQGNSA. Trimming took off 4 bases at V and 7 bases at J, with 17 bases between the two ends. CDR3 DNA sequence: TGTGCCAGCAGCTGGACGGGTACGACGGTCCAGCCCCAGCATTTT. This encodes CASSWTGTTVQPQHF.